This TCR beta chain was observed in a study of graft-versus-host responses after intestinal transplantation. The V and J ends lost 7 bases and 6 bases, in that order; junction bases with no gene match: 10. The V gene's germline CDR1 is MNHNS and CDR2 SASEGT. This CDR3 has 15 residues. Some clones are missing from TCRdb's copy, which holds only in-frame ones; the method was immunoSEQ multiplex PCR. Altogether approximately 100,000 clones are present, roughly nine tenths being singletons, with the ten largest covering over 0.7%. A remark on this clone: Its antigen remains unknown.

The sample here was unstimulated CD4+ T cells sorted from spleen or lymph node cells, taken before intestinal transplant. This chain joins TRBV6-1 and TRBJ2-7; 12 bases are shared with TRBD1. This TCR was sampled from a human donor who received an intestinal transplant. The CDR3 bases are TGTGCCAGCACCAAAACGGGACAGGGGGCTCTCGAGCAGTACTTC. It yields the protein CASTKTGQGALEQYF.